This entry describes one T cell receptor beta chain. The V gene's germline CDR1 is GTSNPN and CDR2 SVGIG (reference sequence). Unmatched junction bases numbered 18, after V lost 2 bases and J lost 7 bases. The CDR3 consists of 17 residues. This sample stems from a study of blood T cell repertoires in COVID-19. Assay: immunoSEQ multiplex PCR; the TCRdb copy retains only in-frame clones and omits some. The table has several thousand clones, approximately 86% seen once. This receptor was taken from a woman aged 50 to 60 with active or convalescent COVID-19. Sequencing was done on a sample of peripheral blood. V and J are TRBV30 and TRBJ2-7; 9 nucleotides align to TRBD1. This CDR3 reads CAWSTGQGLNLLGEQYF. DNA of the CDR3: TGTGCCTGGAGTACGGGACAGGGACTTAATCTTCTCGGAGAGCAGTACTTC.